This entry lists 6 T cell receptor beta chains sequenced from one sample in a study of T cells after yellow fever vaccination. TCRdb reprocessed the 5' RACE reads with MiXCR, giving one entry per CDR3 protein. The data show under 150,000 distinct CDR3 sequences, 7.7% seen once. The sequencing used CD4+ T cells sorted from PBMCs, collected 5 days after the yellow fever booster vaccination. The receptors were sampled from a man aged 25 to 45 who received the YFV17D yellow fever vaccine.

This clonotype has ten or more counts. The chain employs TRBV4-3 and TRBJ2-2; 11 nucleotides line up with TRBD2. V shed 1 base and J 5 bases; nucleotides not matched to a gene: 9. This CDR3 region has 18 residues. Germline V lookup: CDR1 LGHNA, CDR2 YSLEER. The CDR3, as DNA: TGCGCCAGCAGCCAAGTTCTTAGCGGGAGGGTAAAAACCGGGGAGCTGTTTTTT. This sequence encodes CASSQVLSGRVKTGELFF.

CDR3 amino acids: CASSLAFLPGLANFSYEQYF. In DNA form, the CDR3 reads TGTGCCAGCAGCCTTGCCTTCCTACCGGGACTAGCGAACTTCTCCTACGAGCAGTACTTC. The J gene is TRBJ2-7, the V gene TRBV14; 10 nucleotides line up with TRBD2. Looked up from germline, CDR1 is SGHDN and CDR2 is FVKESK. CDR3 length: 20 residues. V trimming: 4 bases; J trimming: 0 bases; junction bases outside the gene matches: 18.

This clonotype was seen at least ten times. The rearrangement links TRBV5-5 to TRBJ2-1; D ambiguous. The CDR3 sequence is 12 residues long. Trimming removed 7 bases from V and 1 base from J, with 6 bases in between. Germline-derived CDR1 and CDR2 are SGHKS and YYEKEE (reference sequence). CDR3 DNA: TGTGCCAGCGCATGGTCCTACAATGAGCAGTTCTTC. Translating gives CASAWSYNEQFF. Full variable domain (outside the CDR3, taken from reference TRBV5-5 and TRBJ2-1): DAGVTQSPTHLIKTRGQQVTLRCSPISGHKSVSWYQQVLGQGPQFIFQYYEKEERGRGNFPDRFSARQFPNYSSELNVNALLLGDSALYLCASAWSYNEQFFGPGTRLTVL.

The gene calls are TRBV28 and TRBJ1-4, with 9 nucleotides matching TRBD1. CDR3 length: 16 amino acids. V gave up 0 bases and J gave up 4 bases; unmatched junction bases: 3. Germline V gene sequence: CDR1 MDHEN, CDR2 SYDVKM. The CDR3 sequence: CASSLWGQGNNEKLFF. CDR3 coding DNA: TGTGCCAGCAGTTTATGGGGACAGGGAAATAATGAAAAACTGTTTTTT.

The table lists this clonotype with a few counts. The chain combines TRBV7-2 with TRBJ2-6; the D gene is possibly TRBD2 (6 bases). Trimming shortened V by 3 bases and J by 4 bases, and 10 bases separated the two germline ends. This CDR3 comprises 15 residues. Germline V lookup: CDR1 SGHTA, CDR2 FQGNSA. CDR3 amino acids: CASSLGGLGANVLTF. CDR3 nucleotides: TGTGCCAGCAGCTTGGGGGGTCTGGGGGCCAACGTCCTGACTTTC.

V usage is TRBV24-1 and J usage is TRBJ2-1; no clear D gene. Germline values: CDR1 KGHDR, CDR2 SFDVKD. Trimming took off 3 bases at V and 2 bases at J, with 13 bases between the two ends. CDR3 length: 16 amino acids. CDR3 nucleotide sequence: TGTGCCACCAGTGATACAGAATCTTTGACCTACAATGAGCAGTTCTTC. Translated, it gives CATSDTESLTYNEQFF.